These 24 T cell receptor beta chains share one sample of origin, sequenced in a study of CD8 T cells in ankylosing spondylitis. One entry per CDR3 protein, called by TCRdb with MiXCR from the 5' RACE reads. The profile shows roughly 370,000 distinct CDR3 sequences, about 20% of them singletons. For these TCRs, the target antigens are not known. The study's findings and limits: A motif of eight highly homologous TCR beta variants was seen as apparently characteristic of ankylosing spondylitis blood.

The material sequenced was blood, either unsorted or a sorted T cell fraction (not recorded which). These receptors came from a male donor with ankylosing spondylitis.

The rearrangement joins TRBV3-1 to TRBJ2-3, with TRBD2 matching 7 bases. This CDR3 is built from 16 residues. CDR1 is LGHDT and CDR2 is YNNKEL in the germline V gene (reference sequence). V dropped 1 base and J dropped 1; count of bases not matched to a gene: 5. The CDR3 loop is CASSQGVAGGTDTQYF. CDR3 DNA: TGTGCCAGCAGCCAAGGGGTGGCGGGAGGCACAGATACGCAGTATTTT.

In its sample, this clonotype was seen a few times. The rearrangement links TRBV5-1 to TRBJ2-1; 7 bases are a match to TRBD2. Losses at the gene ends were 0 bases for V and 1 base for J; bases not matched to a gene: 1. Germline V gene sequence: CDR1 SGHRS, CDR2 YFSETQ. CDR3 length: 15 amino acids. CDR3 region: CASSLEAGSYNEQFF. In DNA form, the CDR3 reads TGCGCCAGCAGCTTGGAAGCGGGGTCCTACAATGAGCAGTTCTTC.

The rearrangement joins TRBV11-1 to TRBJ2-7; 11 positions match TRBD2. The CDR3 extends over 15 amino acids. V lost 4 bases to trimming and J lost 4 bases; unmatched junction nucleotides: 6. Germline V gene data show CDR1 as SGHAT and CDR2 as FQDESV (reference sequence). The DNA of the CDR3 is TGTGCCAGCAGCTCAAAGACTAGCGGGGTATACGAGCAGTACTTC. Amino acids: CASSSKTSGVYEQYF.

This clonotype was observed a handful of times. The gene calls are TRBV29-1 and TRBJ2-1, with D perhaps matching TRBD2 (6 bases). With 6 bases removed from V and 9 bases from J, the gap between germline ends came to 21 bases. The length of the CDR3 is 14 residues. The germline CDR1 and CDR2 sequences are SQVTM and ANQGSEA. CDR3: CSVRGLDGAGEQFF. CDR3 nucleotides: TGCAGCGTCCGGGGCCTTGATGGAGCGGGTGAGCAGTTCTTC.

There are many counts of this clonotype. This rearrangement joins TRBV7-8 to TRBJ2-2; tentative D call: TRBD2 (6 bases). V lost 1 base and J lost 10, with 10 bases in between. Germline V gene lookup returns CDR1 SGHVS and CDR2 FQNEAQ. This CDR3 comprises 13 residues. This CDR3 reads CASSLVGGMELFF. The CDR3, as DNA: TGTGCCAGCAGCTTAGTAGGCGGGATGGAGCTGTTTTTT.

The rearrangement uses TRBV5-1 and TRBJ2-7; 7 bases match TRBD1. V shed 3 bases, J shed 0 bases, and the junction held 6 bases outside the gene matches. Germline V gene lookup returns CDR1 SGHRS and CDR2 YFSETQ. CDR3 size: 15 residues. Here the CDR3 reads CASSSATGNSYEQYF. CDR3 sequence (DNA): TGCGCCAGCAGCTCGGCGACAGGGAACTCCTACGAGCAGTACTTC. Combining the CDR3 with reference TRBV5-1 and TRBJ2-7 gives the whole variable domain KAGVTQTPRYLIKTRGQQVTLSCSPISGHRSVSWYQQTPGQGLQFLFEYFSETQRNKGNFPGRFSGRQFSNSRSEMNVSTLELGDSALYLCASSSATGNSYEQYFGPGTRLTVT.

The table lists this clonotype with a few counts. The chain joins TRBV2 to TRBJ2-7, with 8 bases matching TRBD1. Germline CDR1 is SNHLY and CDR2 is FYNNEI. Trimming removed 1 base from V and 3 bases from J; junction bases left unmatched: 8. The length of the CDR3 is 16 residues. This chain's CDR3 is CASSEDLGQVYYEQYF. The CDR3 nucleotides are TGTGCCAGCAGTGAAGATCTGGGACAGGTCTACTACGAGCAGTACTTC.

This clonotype was observed a few times. The V call is TRBV7-9, the J call TRBJ1-2, with D perhaps TRBD1 (6 bases). The CDR3 consists of 14 residues. V dropped 4 bases and J dropped 8 bases, with 17 bases sitting between them. Looked up from germline, CDR1 is SEHNR and CDR2 is FQNEAQ (reference sequence). The CDR3 loop is CASSYGPGHLGYTF. Here the CDR3 DNA reads TGTGCCAGCAGCTATGGGCCGGGACACCTAGGCTACACCTTC. Full variable domain (outside the CDR3, taken from reference TRBV7-9 and TRBJ1-2): DTGVSQNPRHKITKRGQNVTFRCDPISEHNRLYWYRQTLGQGPEFLTYFQNEAQLEKSRLLSDRFSAERPKGSFSTLEIQRTEQGDSAMYLCASSYGPGHLGYTFGSGTRLTVV.

The chain combines TRBV20-1 with TRBJ1-5, with unresolved D. With 0 bases removed from V and 11 bases from J, the gap between germline ends came to 14 bases. CDR3 length equals 13 residues. Germline loops: CDR1 DFQATT, CDR2 SNEGSKA (reference sequence). CDR3: CSARDQGPAAQHF. Here the CDR3 DNA reads TGCAGTGCTAGAGATCAAGGGCCGGCGGCCCAGCATTTT.

At least ten counts were recorded for this clonotype. The chain employs TRBV10-2 and TRBJ2-5; 7 bases map to TRBD2. CDR1 and CDR2 (germline): WSHSY, SAAADI. This CDR3 comprises 15 residues. V shed 3 bases, J shed 1 base, and the junction held 5 bases outside the gene matches. The CDR3 DNA reads TGCGCCAGCAGTGACCCCGGGACTACCCAAGAGACCCAGTACTTC. It translates to CASSDPGTTQETQYF.

The chain recombines TRBV2 with TRBJ1-4; no definite D call. V was pared by 6 bases and J by 8 bases, with 16 bases between. The CDR3 contains 14 residues. Germline CDR1 SNHLY, CDR2 FYNNEI. CDR3 bases: TGTGCCAGCAGGTTGGACGGAAGGGAAGAAAAACTGTTTTTT. Its protein product is CASRLDGREEKLFF. The full variable domain, its missing parts supplied by reference TRBV2 and TRBJ1-4, is EPEVTQTPSHQVTQMGQEVILRCVPISNHLYFYWYRQILGQKVEFLVSFYNNEISEKSEIFDDQFSVERPDGSNFTLKIRSTKLEDSAMYFCASRLDGREEKLFFGSGTQLSVL.

The chain employs TRBV20-1 and TRBJ1-2; D is unclear. The CDR3 extends over 11 amino acids. V lost 6 bases and J lost 4, with 9 bases in between. CDR1 and CDR2 (germline): DFQATT, SNEGSKA (reference sequence). CDR3 sequence: CSAARAYGYTF. The CDR3 region has the DNA TGCAGTGCCGCCCGGGCCTATGGCTACACCTTC.

The count of this clonotype is one. The chain combines TRBV11-2 with TRBJ2-3, with no clear D. V shed 6 bases and J shed 0 bases, with 7 bases lying between them. CDR3 length equals 13 residues. The V gene's germline CDR1 is SGHAT and CDR2 FQNNGV. The CDR3 region has the DNA TGTGCCAGCAGTTGGCCTAGCACAGATACGCAGTATTTT. It is translated as CASSWPSTDTQYF.

CDR3 nucleotide sequence: TGTGCCAGCAGAGGGTCCGGGGGCGGGGAGCTGTTTTTT. Translating gives CASRGSGGGELFF. The chain is built from TRBV12-3 or TRBV12-4 and TRBJ2-2; TRBD2 might be the D (6 bases). V was shortened by 6 bases and J by 7 bases, with 12 bases between the two germline ends. CDR3 size: 13 residues.

The chain couples TRBV20-1 to TRBJ1-5; D is unclear. V gave up 7 bases and J gave up 4 bases, with 14 bases separating them. The germline V gene encodes CDR1 DFQATT and CDR2 SNEGSKA (reference sequence). The CDR3 is 13 amino acids. CDR3 nucleotide sequence: TGCAGTGGCCTGCTCCTCCTGAATCAGCCCCAGCATTTT. As protein: CSGLLLLNQPQHF.

The chain combines TRBV9 with TRBJ2-7, with TRBD2 identical over 13 bases. CDR1 is SGDLS and CDR2 is YYNGEE in the germline V gene. The junction had 5 bases not matched to a gene; V was cut back by 3 bases and J by 5 bases. The CDR3 sequence is 15 residues long. The CDR3 reads CASSGRLAGGNEQYF. CDR3 nucleotides: TGTGCCAGCAGCGGCCGACTAGCGGGAGGAAACGAGCAGTACTTC.

V gene TRBV20-1 combines with J gene TRBJ2-5; D call uncertain. V lost 5 bases and J lost 4, with 11 bases in between. This CDR3 region has 12 residues. Per germline, CDR1 DFQATT and CDR2 SNEGSKA (reference sequence). The CDR3 nucleotides read TGCAGTGCTGACATGGTGGGAGAGACCCAGTACTTC. This sequence encodes CSADMVGETQYF.

This chain joins TRBV20-1 and TRBJ2-5, with no clear D. V dropped 4 bases and J dropped 2 bases, with 5 bases sitting between them. The CDR3 spans 11 residues. CDR1 is DFQATT, CDR2 SNEGSKA, per germline (reference sequence). CDR3 sequence (DNA): TGCAGTGCTACCCAACAAGAGACCCAGTACTTC. Amino acids: CSATQQETQYF.

The chain links TRBV5-1 to TRBJ2-3, with D maybe TRBD1 (5 bases). Germline CDR1 reads SGHRS; CDR2 reads YFSETQ. This CDR3 contains 14 residues. Trimming removed 5 bases from V and 0 bases from J, with 10 bases in between. CDR3 sequence reads: CASRGLTSTDTQYF. The CDR3 DNA reads as TGCGCCAGCAGGGGGCTAACTAGCACAGATACGCAGTATTTT.

This rearrangement joins TRBV20-1 to TRBJ2-1; TRBD2 matches 9 bases. CDR1 is DFQATT, CDR2 SNEGSKA, per germline (reference sequence). V trimming: 7 bases; J trimming: 6 bases; junction bases outside the gene matches: 7. The CDR3 totals 13 residues. The CDR3 sequence is CSVRGRVSNEQFF. DNA for the CDR3: TGCAGTGTACGCGGGAGGGTTAGCAATGAGCAGTTCTTC.

This clonotype was counted only a few times. The rearrangement links TRBV18 to TRBJ1-2; 9 bases agree with TRBD1. After removal of 2 bases from V and 1 base from J, the junction contained 5 bases not matched to a gene. The CDR3 contains 16 residues. The germline V gene has CDR1 KGHSH and CDR2 LQKENI. The CDR3 coding sequence is TGTGCCAGCTCACCAGCGGGGGACAGGGTTAACTATGGCTACACCTTC. As protein: CASSPAGDRVNYGYTF.

The rearrangement links TRBV24-1 to TRBJ1-4; D is uncertain. Trimming took off 3 bases at V and 4 bases at J, with 5 bases between the two ends. The germline CDR1 and CDR2 sequences are KGHDR and SFDVKD. The CDR3 has 13 amino acids. For the CDR3, the DNA is TGTGCCACCAGTGATGGACTTAATGAAAAACTGTTTTTT. Its protein is CATSDGLNEKLFF.

The chain carries TRBV9 and TRBJ2-2; maybe TRBD2 (6 bases). Germline V gene lookup returns CDR1 SGDLS and CDR2 YYNGEE. The CDR3 totals 14 residues. Trimming took off 6 bases at V and 4 bases at J, with 13 bases between the two ends. CDR3 region: CASTRRGSTGELFF. The CDR3 region has the DNA TGTGCCAGCACCCGACGGGGGTCCACCGGGGAGCTGTTTTTT.

The genes are TRBV5-8 and TRBJ2-7; no clear D. The CDR3 spans 12 residues. Germline values: CDR1 SGHTS, CDR2 YDEGEE. V dropped 4 bases and J dropped 4 bases, with 9 bases sitting between them. CDR3: CASSRALYEQYF. CDR3 DNA: TGTGCCAGCAGCCGAGCGTTATACGAGCAGTACTTC.